Listed below are T cell receptor beta chains from one sample, sequenced in a study of post-analysis software for immune sequencing data. TCRdb used MiXCR to reprocess the PCR reads, holding one entry per CDR3 protein. Here the sample spans approximately 630,000 distinct CDR3 sequences, roughly three fifths being singletons. Sequences were obtained from blood. These receptors all come from a girl aged 2 to 9 with multiple sclerosis. CDR3s include the opening cysteine and the closing phenylalanine or tryptophan. D genes are given only for firm matches. The listing skips clone size in some rows; elsewhere it reads once, few, many or a size class.

D gene: .
V gene: TRBV2
J gene: TRBJ2-7
clone size: once
CDR3 length: 12
CDR3 DNA: TGTGCCGGCTCAGCCCGGGGGCTTGAGCAGTACTTC
CDR3 protein: CAGSARGLEQYF

D gene: .
V gene: TRBV9
J gene: TRBJ1-1
clone size: .
CDR3 length: 13
CDR3 DNA: TGTGCCAGCAGCCCCCACAGTATGACTGAAGCTTTCTTT
CDR3 protein: CASSPHSMTEAFF

D gene: TRBD2
V gene: TRBV5-1
J gene: TRBJ2-1
clone size: .
CDR3 length: 16
CDR3 DNA: TGCGCCAGTAGCTTGGGGGTACTAGCGGGAGGACGGGAGCAGTTCTTC
CDR3 protein: CASSLGVLAGGREQFF

D gene: .
V gene: TRBV20-1
J gene: TRBJ2-4
clone size: .
CDR3 length: 12
CDR3 DNA: TGCAGTGCTGGAGATCTTGACAGTGAAGAGTACTTC
CDR3 protein: CSAGDLDSEEYF

D gene: .
V gene: TRBV7-3
J gene: TRBJ1-6
clone size: .
CDR3 length: 11
CDR3 DNA: TGTGCCAGCCAGCAGAATTCACCCCTCCACTTT
CDR3 protein: CASQQNSPLHF

D gene: .
V gene: TRBV20-1
J gene: TRBJ1-2
clone size: few
CDR3 length: 12
CDR3 DNA: TGCAGTGCGCGGGACACCGGCTATGGCTACACCTTC
CDR3 protein: CSARDTGYGYTF

D gene: TRBD1
V gene: TRBV14
J gene: TRBJ2-3
clone size: .
CDR3 length: 16
CDR3 DNA: TGTGCCAGCAGCCAAGATCAGGACAGGGGTACAGATACGCAGTATTTT
CDR3 protein: CASSQDQDRGTDTQYF

D gene: .
V gene: TRBV3-1
J gene: TRBJ1-5
clone size: .
CDR3 length: 13
CDR3 DNA: TGTGCCAGCAGCCAGGGGGTTTATCAGCCCCAGCATTTT
CDR3 protein: CASSQGVYQPQHF

D gene: .
V gene: TRBV12-3/TRBV12-4
J gene: TRBJ1-2
clone size: .
CDR3 length: 16
CDR3 DNA: TGTGCCAGCAGTTTAGCGCGAGGTGGAGGGGACTATAACTACACCTTC
CDR3 protein: CASSLARGGGDYNYTF

D gene: TRBD2
V gene: TRBV10-3
J gene: TRBJ2-1
clone size: .
CDR3 length: 14
CDR3 DNA: TGTGCCGCCTCCGGACTAGCGGGGGACAATGAGCAGTTCTTC
CDR3 protein: CAASGLAGDNEQFF

D gene: TRBD2
V gene: TRBV20-1
J gene: TRBJ2-1
clone size: once
CDR3 length: 17
CDR3 DNA: TGCAGTGCTTCCGGGAGGTTAGCGGGAGGGCCTCGGAATGAGCAGTTCTTC
CDR3 protein: CSASGRLAGGPRNEQFF

D gene: TRBD2
V gene: TRBV11-3
J gene: TRBJ2-1
clone size: few
CDR3 length: 19
CDR3 DNA: TGTGCCAGCAGCCCTTCGTCACCACTAGCGGGAGCGGCCCCGTATGAGCAGTTCTTC
CDR3 protein: CASSPSSPLAGAAPYEQFF

D gene: TRBD1
V gene: TRBV7-2
J gene: TRBJ2-1
clone size: .
CDR3 length: 13
CDR3 DNA: TGTGCCAGCAAAGGGGGCGGTTACAATGAGCAGTTCTTC
CDR3 protein: CASKGGGYNEQFF

D gene: .
V gene: TRBV29-1
J gene: TRBJ2-1
clone size: .
CDR3 length: 12
CDR3 DNA: TGCAGCGTTGAGAGAGTTGCGGTGGAGCAGTTCTTC
CDR3 protein: CSVERVAVEQFF

D gene: .
V gene: TRBV4-2
J gene: TRBJ2-3
clone size: .
CDR3 length: 14
CDR3 DNA: TGTGCCAGCAGCCCTACGAGGTCCACAGATACGCAGTATTTT
CDR3 protein: CASSPTRSTDTQYF

D gene: .
V gene: TRBV12-5
J gene: TRBJ2-5
clone size: few
CDR3 length: 16
CDR3 DNA: TGTGCTAGTGGTTCCCTCCGTGCCATAGCGGAAGAGACCCAGTACTTC
CDR3 protein: CASGSLRAIAEETQYF

D gene: TRBD1
V gene: TRBV6-5
J gene: TRBJ2-7
clone size: .
CDR3 length: 16
CDR3 DNA: TGTGCCAGCGGCCGGACCGGGGGACAGGTGGCCTACGAGCAGTACTTC
CDR3 protein: CASGRTGGQVAYEQYF

D gene: .
V gene: TRBV5-1
J gene: TRBJ2-5
clone size: once
CDR3 length: 13
CDR3 DNA: TGCGCCAGCAGCATCTGGACAGGGCGGGAGCAGTACTTC
CDR3 protein: CASSIWTGREQYF

D gene: .
V gene: TRBV25-1
J gene: TRBJ2-3
clone size: .
CDR3 length: 15
CDR3 DNA: TGTGCCAGCAGTGAAAAGGGGAGAGGTCCAGATACGCAGTATTTT
CDR3 protein: CASSEKGRGPDTQYF

D gene: .
V gene: TRBV3-1
J gene: TRBJ1-3
clone size: once
CDR3 length: 14
CDR3 DNA: TGTGCCAGCAGCCAAGCGGCATCTGGAAACACCATATATTTT
CDR3 protein: CASSQAASGNTIYF

D gene: .
V gene: TRBV10-3
J gene: TRBJ1-1
clone size: .
CDR3 length: 13
CDR3 DNA: TGTGCCATCAGTGAGTCGTTCTCAGAGGAAGCTTTCTTT
CDR3 protein: CAISESFSEEAFF

D gene: TRBD1
V gene: TRBV5-1
J gene: TRBJ2-6
clone size: few
CDR3 length: 21
CDR3 DNA: TGCGCCAGCAGCTTGAAAGGAACCTCGGACAGGGGGCACTCTGGGGCCAACGTCCTGACTTTC
CDR3 protein: CASSLKGTSDRGHSGANVLTF